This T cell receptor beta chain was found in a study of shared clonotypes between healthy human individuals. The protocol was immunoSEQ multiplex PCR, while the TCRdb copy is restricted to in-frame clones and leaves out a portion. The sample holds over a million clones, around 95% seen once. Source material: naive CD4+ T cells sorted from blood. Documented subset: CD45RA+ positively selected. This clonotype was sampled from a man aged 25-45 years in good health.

DNA of the CDR3: TGTGCCAGCAGCTTGCGGACAGGGGAATACAATGAGCAGTTCTTC. The encoded protein is CASSLRTGEYNEQFF. The chain recombines TRBV5-4 with TRBJ2-1, with 9 bases matching TRBD1. There are 15 residues in the CDR3. Germline V gene sequence: CDR1 SGHNT, CDR2 YYREEE (reference sequence). Trimming removed 1 base from V and 4 bases from J; junction bases left unmatched: 3.